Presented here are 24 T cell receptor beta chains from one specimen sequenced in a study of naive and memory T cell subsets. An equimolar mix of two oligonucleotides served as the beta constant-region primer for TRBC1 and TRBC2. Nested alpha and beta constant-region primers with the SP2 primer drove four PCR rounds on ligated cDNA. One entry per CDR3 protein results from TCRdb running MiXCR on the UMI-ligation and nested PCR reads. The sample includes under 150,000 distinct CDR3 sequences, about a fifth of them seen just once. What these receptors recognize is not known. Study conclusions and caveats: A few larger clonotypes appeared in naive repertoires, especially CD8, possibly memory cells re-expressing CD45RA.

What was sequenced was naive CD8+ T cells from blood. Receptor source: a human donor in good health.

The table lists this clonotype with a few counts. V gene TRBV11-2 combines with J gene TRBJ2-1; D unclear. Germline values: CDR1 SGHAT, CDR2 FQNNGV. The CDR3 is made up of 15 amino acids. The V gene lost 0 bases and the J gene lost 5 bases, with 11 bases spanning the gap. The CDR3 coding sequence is TGTGCCAGCAGCTTAGAACCCTCAATCCACAATGAGCAGTTCTTC. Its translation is CASSLEPSIHNEQFF.

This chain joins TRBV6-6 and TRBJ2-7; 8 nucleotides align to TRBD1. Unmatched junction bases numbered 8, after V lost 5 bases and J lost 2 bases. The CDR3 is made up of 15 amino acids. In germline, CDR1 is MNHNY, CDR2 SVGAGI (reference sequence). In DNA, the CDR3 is TGTGCCAGCAGTGAGACAGGGGTGGGGGCCTACGAGCAGTACTTC. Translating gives CASSETGVGAYEQYF.

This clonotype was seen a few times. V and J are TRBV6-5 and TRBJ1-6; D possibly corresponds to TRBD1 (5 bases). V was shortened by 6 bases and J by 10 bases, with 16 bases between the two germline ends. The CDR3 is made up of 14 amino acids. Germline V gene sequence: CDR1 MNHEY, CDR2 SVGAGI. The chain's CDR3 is CASRTAGAVSPLHF. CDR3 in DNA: TGTGCCAGCAGAACCGCTGGGGCTGTCTCACCCCTCCACTTT.

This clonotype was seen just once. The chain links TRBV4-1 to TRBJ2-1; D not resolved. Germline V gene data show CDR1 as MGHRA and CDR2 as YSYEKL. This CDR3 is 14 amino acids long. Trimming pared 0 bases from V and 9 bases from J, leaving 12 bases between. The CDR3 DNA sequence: TGCGCCAGCAGCCAAGAAGGTCTAGACCCTGAGCAGTTCTTC. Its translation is CASSQEGLDPEQFF.

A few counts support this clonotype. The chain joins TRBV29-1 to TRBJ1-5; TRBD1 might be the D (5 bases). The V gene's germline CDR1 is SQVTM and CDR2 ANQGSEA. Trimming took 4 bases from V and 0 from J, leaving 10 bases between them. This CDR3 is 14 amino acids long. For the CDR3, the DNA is TGCAGCGTTGGGGTTGACAGTAGCAATCAGCCCCAGCATTTT. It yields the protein CSVGVDSSNQPQHF.

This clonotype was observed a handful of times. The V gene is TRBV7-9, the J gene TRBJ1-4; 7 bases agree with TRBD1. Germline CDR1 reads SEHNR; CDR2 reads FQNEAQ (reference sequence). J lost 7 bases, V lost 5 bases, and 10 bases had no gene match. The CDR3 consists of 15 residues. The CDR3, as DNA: TGTGCCAGCAGCGTTACCGGGACAGAACCTGAAAAACTGTTTTTT. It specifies CASSVTGTEPEKLFF.

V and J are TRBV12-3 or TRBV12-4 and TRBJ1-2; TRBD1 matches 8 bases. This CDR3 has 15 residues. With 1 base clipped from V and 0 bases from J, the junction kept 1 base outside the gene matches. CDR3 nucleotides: TGTGCCAGCAGTTTAGGGACAGGGTCTAACTATGGCTACACCTTC. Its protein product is CASSLGTGSNYGYTF.

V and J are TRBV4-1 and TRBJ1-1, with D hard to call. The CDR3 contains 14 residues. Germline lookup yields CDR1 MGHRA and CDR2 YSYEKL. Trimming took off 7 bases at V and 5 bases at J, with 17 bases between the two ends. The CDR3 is CASTLIRGQTEAFF. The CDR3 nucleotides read TGCGCCAGCACCCTAATTCGAGGGCAGACTGAAGCTTTCTTT.

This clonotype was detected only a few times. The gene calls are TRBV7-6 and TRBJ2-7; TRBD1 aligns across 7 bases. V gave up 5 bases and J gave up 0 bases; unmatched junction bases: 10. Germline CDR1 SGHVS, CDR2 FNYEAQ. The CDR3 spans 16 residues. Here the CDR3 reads CASSRAGTASSYEQYF. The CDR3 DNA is TGTGCCAGCAGCCGAGCCGGGACAGCGAGCTCCTACGAGCAGTACTTC.

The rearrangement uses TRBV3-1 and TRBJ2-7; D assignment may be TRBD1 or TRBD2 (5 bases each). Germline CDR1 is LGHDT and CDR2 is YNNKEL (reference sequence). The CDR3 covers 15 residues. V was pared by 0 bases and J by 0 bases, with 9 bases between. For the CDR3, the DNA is TGTGCCAGCAGCCAAGAAGGGACCCCCTCCTACGAGCAGTACTTC. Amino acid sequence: CASSQEGTPSYEQYF.

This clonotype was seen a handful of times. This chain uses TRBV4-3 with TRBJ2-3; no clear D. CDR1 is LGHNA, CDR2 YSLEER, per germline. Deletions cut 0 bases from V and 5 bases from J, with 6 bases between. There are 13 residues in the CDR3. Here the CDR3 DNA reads TGCGCCAGCAGCCAAGACGCTGAAGATACGCAGTATTTT. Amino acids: CASSQDAEDTQYF.

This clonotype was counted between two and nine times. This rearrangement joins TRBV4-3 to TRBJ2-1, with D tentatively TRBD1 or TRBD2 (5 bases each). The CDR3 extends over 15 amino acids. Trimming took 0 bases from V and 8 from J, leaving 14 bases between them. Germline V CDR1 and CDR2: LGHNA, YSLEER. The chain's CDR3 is CASSQDRDPWDEQFF. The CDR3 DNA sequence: TGCGCCAGCAGCCAAGATCGGGACCCGTGGGATGAGCAGTTCTTC.

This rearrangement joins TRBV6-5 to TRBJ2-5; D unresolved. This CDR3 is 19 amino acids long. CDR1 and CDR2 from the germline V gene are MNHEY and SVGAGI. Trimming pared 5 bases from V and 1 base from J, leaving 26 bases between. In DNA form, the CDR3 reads TGTGCCAGCAGTCTCGCTCCTATCGGCTTACAGAACGCCCAAGAGACCCAGTACTTC. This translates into CASSLAPIGLQNAQETQYF.

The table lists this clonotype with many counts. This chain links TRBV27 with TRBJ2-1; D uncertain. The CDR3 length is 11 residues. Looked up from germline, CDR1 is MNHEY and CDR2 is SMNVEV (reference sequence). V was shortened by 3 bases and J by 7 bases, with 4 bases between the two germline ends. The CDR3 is CASSFSNEQFF. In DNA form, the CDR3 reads TGTGCCAGCAGTTTTAGTAATGAGCAGTTCTTC.

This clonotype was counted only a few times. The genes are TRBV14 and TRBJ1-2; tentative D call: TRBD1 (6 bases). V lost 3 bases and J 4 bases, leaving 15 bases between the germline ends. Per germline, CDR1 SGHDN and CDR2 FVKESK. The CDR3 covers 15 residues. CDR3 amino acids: CASSQGRGRSYGYTF. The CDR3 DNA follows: TGTGCCAGCAGCCAGGGCAGGGGAAGATCCTATGGCTACACCTTC.

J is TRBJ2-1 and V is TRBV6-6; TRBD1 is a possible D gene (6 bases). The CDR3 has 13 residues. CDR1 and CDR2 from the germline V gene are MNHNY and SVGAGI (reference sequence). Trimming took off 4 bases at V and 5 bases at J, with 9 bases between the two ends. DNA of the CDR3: TGTGCCAGCAGTTCCAGGGGCGACAATGAGCAGTTCTTC. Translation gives CASSSRGDNEQFF.

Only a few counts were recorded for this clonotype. The CDR3 spells CASSRPAPYEQYF. The DNA for the CDR3 is TGTGCCAGCAGCCGACCGGCCCCCTACGAGCAGTACTTC. The chain couples TRBV3-1 to TRBJ2-7; D uncertain. The CDR3 loop spans 13 amino acids. With 4 bases removed from V and 2 bases from J, the gap between germline ends came to 9 bases. Looked up from germline, CDR1 is LGHDT and CDR2 is YNNKEL (reference sequence).

The CDR3 DNA sequence: TGCGCCAGCAGCTCCCTGACAGGGGGCACTGAAGCTTTCTTT. It is translated as CASSSLTGGTEAFF. The chain joins TRBV5-1 to TRBJ1-1; 9 nucleotides agree with TRBD1. Per germline, CDR1 SGHRS and CDR2 YFSETQ. This CDR3 contains 14 residues. V lost 3 bases to trimming and J lost 4 bases; unmatched junction nucleotides: 4.

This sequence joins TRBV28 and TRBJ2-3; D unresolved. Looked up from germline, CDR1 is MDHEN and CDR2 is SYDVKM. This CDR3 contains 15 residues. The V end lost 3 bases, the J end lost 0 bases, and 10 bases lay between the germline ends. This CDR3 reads CASSFQDGSTDTQYF. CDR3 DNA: TGTGCCAGCAGTTTCCAGGACGGGAGCACAGATACGCAGTATTTT.

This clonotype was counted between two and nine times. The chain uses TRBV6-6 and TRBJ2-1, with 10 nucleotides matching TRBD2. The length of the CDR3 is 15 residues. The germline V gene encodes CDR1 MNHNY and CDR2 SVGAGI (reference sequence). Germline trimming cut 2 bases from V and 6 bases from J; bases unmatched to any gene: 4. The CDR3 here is CASSYTAGGGNEQFF. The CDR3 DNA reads TGTGCCAGCAGTTACACAGCGGGAGGGGGCAATGAGCAGTTCTTC.

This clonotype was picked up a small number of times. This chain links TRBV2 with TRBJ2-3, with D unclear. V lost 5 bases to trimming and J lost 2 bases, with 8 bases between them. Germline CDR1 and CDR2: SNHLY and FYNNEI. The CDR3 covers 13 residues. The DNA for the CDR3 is TGTGCCAGCAGTCGGCTATACACAGATACGCAGTATTTT. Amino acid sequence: CASSRLYTDTQYF.

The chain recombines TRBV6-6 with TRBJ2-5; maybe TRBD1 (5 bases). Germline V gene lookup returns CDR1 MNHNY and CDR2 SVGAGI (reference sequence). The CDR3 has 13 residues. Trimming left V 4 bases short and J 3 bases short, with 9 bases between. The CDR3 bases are TGTGCCAGCAGTTGGGTAGGGGAAGAGACCCAGTACTTC. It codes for CASSWVGEETQYF.

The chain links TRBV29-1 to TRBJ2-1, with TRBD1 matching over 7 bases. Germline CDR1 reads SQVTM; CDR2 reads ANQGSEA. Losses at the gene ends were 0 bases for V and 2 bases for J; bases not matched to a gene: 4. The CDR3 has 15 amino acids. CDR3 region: CSVEDYGTAYNEQFF. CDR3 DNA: TGCAGCGTTGAAGATTACGGGACAGCCTACAATGAGCAGTTCTTC.

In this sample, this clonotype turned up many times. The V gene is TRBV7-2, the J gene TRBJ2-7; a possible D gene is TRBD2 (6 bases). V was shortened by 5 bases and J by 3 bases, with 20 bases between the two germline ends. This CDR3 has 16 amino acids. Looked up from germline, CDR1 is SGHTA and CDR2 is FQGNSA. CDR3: CASSPLGGEANYEQYF. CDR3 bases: TGTGCCAGCAGCCCCCTTGGAGGGGAGGCGAACTACGAGCAGTACTTC.